This T cell receptor (beta chain) was sequenced during a study of T cells in Graves' hyperthyroidism and ophthalmopathy. Amplification of TCR beta CDR3 regions used RNA as the template. Researchers ran a first-round RT-PCR on the TCR CDR3 using the HTBI primer set. One entry per CDR3 protein results from TCRdb running MiXCR on the multiplex PCR reads. This sample carries hundreds of thousands of distinct CDR3 sequences, less than 15% of them seen once, and the ten largest clones take more than 8.5%. V lost 4 bases and J lost 6, with 9 bases in between. The CDR3 is 11 amino acids. From germline, CDR1 is SQVTM and CDR2 ANQGSEA. For Graves' hyperthyroidism to be stable, ophthalmopathy could not progress within 18 months.

The sequence derives from a woman between 18 and 29 years old with Graves' hyperthyroidism. Material: blood. The chain links TRBV29-1 to TRBJ1-2; D uncertain. The CDR3 DNA sequence: TGCAGCGTTGCGTTTGGGGATGGCTACACCTTC. As protein: CSVAFGDGYTF. Drawing the rest from reference TRBV29-1 and TRBJ1-2, the complete variable domain is SAVISQKPSRDICQRGTSLTIQCQVDSQVTMMFWYRQQPGQSLTLIATANQGSEATYESGFVIDKFPISRPNLTFSTLTVSNMSPEDSSIYLCSVAFGDGYTFGSGTRLTVV.